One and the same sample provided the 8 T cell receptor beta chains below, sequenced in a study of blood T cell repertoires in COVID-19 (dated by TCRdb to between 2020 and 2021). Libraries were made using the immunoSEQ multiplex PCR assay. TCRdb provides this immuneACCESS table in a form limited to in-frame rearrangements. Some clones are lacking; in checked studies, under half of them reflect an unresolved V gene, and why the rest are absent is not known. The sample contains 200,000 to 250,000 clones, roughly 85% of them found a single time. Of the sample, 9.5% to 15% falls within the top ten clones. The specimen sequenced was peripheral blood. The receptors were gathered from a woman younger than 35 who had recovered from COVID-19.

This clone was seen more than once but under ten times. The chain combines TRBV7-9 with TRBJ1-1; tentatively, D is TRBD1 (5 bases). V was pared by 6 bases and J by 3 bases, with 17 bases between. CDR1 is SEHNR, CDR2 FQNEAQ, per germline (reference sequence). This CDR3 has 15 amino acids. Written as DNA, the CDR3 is TGTGCCAGCAGATTAAAAAGGGGCGCGGACACTGAAGCTTTCTTT. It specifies CASRLKRGADTEAFF.

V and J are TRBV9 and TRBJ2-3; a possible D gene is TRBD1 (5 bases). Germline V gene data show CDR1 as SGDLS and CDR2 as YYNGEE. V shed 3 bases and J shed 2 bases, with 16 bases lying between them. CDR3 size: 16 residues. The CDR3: CASSETDTYPTDTQYF. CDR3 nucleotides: TGTGCCAGCAGCGAAACGGACACATACCCCACAGATACGCAGTATTTT.

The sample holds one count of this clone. In DNA, the CDR3 is TGTGCCAGCAGCTTAGGGCCTCTAGCGGACAATGAGCAGTTCTTC. This codes for CASSLGPLADNEQFF. The genes are TRBV7-6 and TRBJ2-1; 7 bases are shared with TRBD2. The CDR3 length is 15 residues. Germline lookup yields CDR1 SGHVS and CDR2 FNYEAQ. V trimming: 1 base; J trimming: 5 bases; junction bases outside the gene matches: 5.

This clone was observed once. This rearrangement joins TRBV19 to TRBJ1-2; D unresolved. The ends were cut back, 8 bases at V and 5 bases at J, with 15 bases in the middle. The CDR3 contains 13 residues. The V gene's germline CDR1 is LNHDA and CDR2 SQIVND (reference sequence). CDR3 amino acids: CASGPTADYGYTF. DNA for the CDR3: TGTGCCAGTGGCCCAACAGCCGATTATGGCTACACCTTC.

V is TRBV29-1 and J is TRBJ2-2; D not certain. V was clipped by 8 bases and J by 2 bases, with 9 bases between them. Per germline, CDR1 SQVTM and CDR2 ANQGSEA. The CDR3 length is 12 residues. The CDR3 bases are TGCAGCTATAGCAGAAACACCGGGGAGCTGTTTTTT. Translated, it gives CSYSRNTGELFF.

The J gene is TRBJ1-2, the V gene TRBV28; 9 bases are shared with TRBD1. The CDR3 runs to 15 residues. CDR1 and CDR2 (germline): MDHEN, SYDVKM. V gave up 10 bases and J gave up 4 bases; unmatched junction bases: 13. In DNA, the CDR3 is TGTGCCACCCGATCCCAGACAGGGGGGAGCTATGGCTACACCTTC. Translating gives CATRSQTGGSYGYTF.

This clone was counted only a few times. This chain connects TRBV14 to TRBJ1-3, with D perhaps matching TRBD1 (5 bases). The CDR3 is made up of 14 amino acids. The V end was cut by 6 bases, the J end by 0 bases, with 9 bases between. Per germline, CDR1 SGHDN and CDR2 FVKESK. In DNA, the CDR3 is TGTGCCAGCAGGCCAGGGAACTCTGGAAACACCATATATTTT. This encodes CASRPGNSGNTIYF. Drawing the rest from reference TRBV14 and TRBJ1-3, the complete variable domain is EAGVTQFPSHSVIEKGQTVTLRCDPISGHDNLYWYRRVMGKEIKFLLHFVKESKQDESGMPNNRFLAERTGGTYSTLKVQPAELEDSGVYFCASRPGNSGNTIYFGEGSWLTVV.

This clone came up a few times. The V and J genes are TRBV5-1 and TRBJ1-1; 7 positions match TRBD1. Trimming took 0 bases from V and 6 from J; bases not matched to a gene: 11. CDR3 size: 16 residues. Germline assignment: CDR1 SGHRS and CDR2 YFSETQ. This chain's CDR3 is CASSLGGAGQFAEAFF. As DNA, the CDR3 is TGCGCCAGCAGCTTGGGGGGCGCGGGACAGTTCGCTGAAGCTTTCTTT.